The clone carrying this T cell receptor beta chain came up a few times. The V end lost 9 bases, the J end lost 8 bases, and 6 bases lay between the germline ends. CDR1 and CDR2 from the germline V gene are SGHDT and YYEEEE. CDR3 length: 9 residues. TCRdb called the RACE reads again in MiXCR, with one record for every CDR3 protein. This table holds approximately 160,000 distinct CDR3 sequences, 25% to 30% found once. This specimen belongs to a study of human T cells and chemical hapten exposure. Time point described: patch test 3, about 24 weeks after DPC sensitization. The treatment is: therapeutic diphenylcyclopropenone sensitization with weekly scalp DPC.

The material was whole blood, obtained in connection with sensitization to the hapten diphenylcyclopropenone (DPC). The receptor comes from a woman aged 18-29 years with alopecia areata. Some clones in this sample may be carry-over from other donors' samples. V is TRBV5-6 and J is TRBJ2-1, with D uncertain. This CDR3 reads CATTDEQFF. The CDR3 DNA reads TGTGCCACCACGGATGAGCAGTTCTTC.